Below, 11 T cell receptor beta chains from the same sample are listed, as sequenced in a study of Ad26.COV2.S vaccination and SARS-CoV-2 variants. Some clones are missing from TCRdb's copy, which holds only in-frame ones; the method was immunoSEQ multiplex PCR. The sample carries 250,000 to 300,000 clones, approximately 89% recorded once. The sample's treatment: roughly 19 received Ad26.COV2.S at low or high dose, single or two shots; roughly five received placebo; per-sample allocation not given. Sampling was performed 63 days after the first vaccine or placebo injection. Sequenced here: peripheral blood, sampled in a trial of Ad26.COV2.S vaccine versus placebo. The receptors stem from a person between 18 and 65 years old who received the Ad26.COV2.S COVID-19 vaccine or a placebo.

CDR3 nucleotides: TGTGCCAGCAAGCGACAGGAAGACTCTGGAAACACCATATATTTT. This encodes CASKRQEDSGNTIYF. This rearrangement joins TRBV6-5 to TRBJ1-3; tentatively, D is TRBD1 (6 bases). The CDR3 contains 15 residues. Trimming took 7 bases from V and 0 from J, leaving 13 bases between them. Looked up from germline, CDR1 is MNHEY and CDR2 is SVGAGI.

The rearrangement uses TRBV7-2 and TRBJ1-1; weak D call: TRBD1 (5 bases). Trimming cost V 1 base and J 4 bases, with 13 bases left between them. CDR3 length equals 15 residues. Germline V CDR1 and CDR2: SGHTA, FQGNSA. CDR3 in DNA: TGTGCCAGCAGCTTAGGCGCAGGGCTTGTCACTGAAGCTTTCTTT. It is translated as CASSLGAGLVTEAFF. The complete variable domain, with remaining parts taken from reference TRBV7-2 and TRBJ1-1, reads GAGVSQSPSNKVTEKGKDVELRCDPISGHTALYWYRQSLGQGLEFLIYFQGNSAPDKSGLPSDRFSAERTGGSVSTLTIQRTQQEDSAVYLCASSLGAGLVTEAFFGQGTRLTVV.

The gene calls are TRBV28 and TRBJ2-5; 12 nucleotides match TRBD1. Trimming at V came to 11 bases and at J to 5 bases, leaving 12 bases not matched to a gene. The CDR3 spans 15 residues. Germline values: CDR1 MDHEN, CDR2 SYDVKM. CDR3 sequence: CAATSGTGGRETQYF. The CDR3 nucleotides are TGTGCCGCCACGTCCGGGACAGGGGGCCGTGAGACCCAGTACTTC.

V gene TRBV5-8 combines with J gene TRBJ2-2; possibly TRBD2 for D (5 bases). The CDR3 is 15 residues long. The germline V gene encodes CDR1 SGHTS and CDR2 YDEGEE. Trimming took 4 bases from V and 3 from J, leaving 13 bases between them. DNA for the CDR3: TGTGCCAGCAGCCCTAGCTATTATCACACCGGGGAGCTGTTTTTT. Translation gives CASSPSYYHTGELFF.

V gene TRBV19 combines with J gene TRBJ1-5; no definite D call. V lost 3 bases and J lost 0, with 15 bases in between. The CDR3 consists of 17 residues. The germline gives CDR1 LNHDA, CDR2 SQIVND (reference sequence). CDR3 residues: CASSMSFVRHSNQPQHF. The CDR3 DNA is TGTGCCAGTAGTATGAGCTTCGTCCGCCATAGCAATCAGCCCCAGCATTTT.

This clone occurred once. Other DNA sequences in the same sample also yield this CDR3. The chain carries TRBV7-2 and TRBJ2-5; D perhaps matches TRBD2 (6 bases). The germline gives CDR1 SGHTA, CDR2 FQGNSA. Trimming took 1 base from V and 5 from J, leaving 8 bases between them. This CDR3 is built from 13 residues. The CDR3: CASSLVGGETQYF. For the CDR3, the DNA is TGTGCCAGCAGCTTAGTTGGAGGGGAGACCCAGTACTTC.

CDR3 sequence: CASSRERGSGSRDTQYF. The DNA for the CDR3 is TGTGCCAGTAGCCGGGAACGTGGGAGCGGGAGTAGGGATACGCAGTATTTT. The chain is built from TRBV19 and TRBJ2-3; TRBD2 matches at 8 bases. The CDR3 sequence is 17 residues long. Germline V gene lookup returns CDR1 LNHDA and CDR2 SQIVND (reference sequence). V shed 6 bases and J 6 bases; nucleotides not matched to a gene: 17.

This clone was seen a single time. V usage is TRBV7-2 and J usage is TRBJ1-5; 7 bases line up with TRBD1. Germline V gene sequence: CDR1 SGHTA, CDR2 FQGNSA. V shed 5 bases, J shed 2 bases, and the junction held 6 bases outside the gene matches. This CDR3 region has 15 residues. CDR3 sequence (DNA): TGTGCCAGCAGCCAGGGGGGGGCAGGCAATCAGCCCCAGCATTTT. Translating gives CASSQGGAGNQPQHF.

V gene TRBV18 combines with J gene TRBJ1-2, with 8 bases fitting TRBD1. Germline values: CDR1 KGHSH, CDR2 LQKENI. The CDR3 runs to 15 residues. V lost 5 bases to trimming and J lost 0 bases; unmatched junction nucleotides: 5. The chain's CDR3 is CASSSGTGANYGYTF. CDR3 nucleotides: TGTGCCAGCTCATCCGGGACAGGAGCTAACTATGGCTACACCTTC.

The CDR3 loop reads CASSAGVIVGYTF. CDR3 DNA: TGTGCCAGCAGTGCAGGGGTTATTGTAGGCTACACCTTC. The genes are TRBV7-9 and TRBJ1-2, with a tentative D call TRBD1 (6 bases). V shed 6 bases and J shed 8 bases, with 16 bases lying between them. Germline lookup yields CDR1 SEHNR and CDR2 FQNEAQ (reference sequence). The CDR3 totals 13 residues.

In its sample, this clone was seen a few times. This rearrangement joins TRBV15 to TRBJ1-2; unclear D gene. The germline V gene encodes CDR1 LNHNV and CDR2 YYDKDF (reference sequence). Trimming shortened V by 2 bases and J by 1 base, and 8 bases separated the two germline ends. The CDR3 covers 14 residues. In nucleotides, the CDR3 is TGTGCCACCAGCAGACGAGGGAGTAACTATGGCTACACCTTC. It codes for CATSRRGSNYGYTF.